This T cell receptor beta chain was captured in a study of blood T cell repertoires in COVID-19. Study-level background: The United States, Italy and Spain were the sources of the acute and convalescent COVID-19 samples. PBMCs, B-cell-depleted T cells, or T cells provided the cDNA or gDNA that made up the material.

Trimming pared 5 bases from V and 7 bases from J, leaving 18 bases between. CDR3 size: 14 residues. Germline V gene data show CDR1 as MNHEY and CDR2 as SMNVEV (reference sequence). Methods used by the authors: By means of reference gene primer amplification, nucleated cell counts were estimated. TCRdb's copy holds only in-frame clones and misses some; the assay was immunoSEQ multiplex PCR. V, J and clone size were drawn from that table, and D and trimming were deduced from the DNA. The data contain approximately 200,000 clones, less than 90% of them singletons. The chain combines TRBV27 with TRBJ2-7; a possible D gene is TRBD1 (6 bases). The sequencing sample was made of peripheral blood. The TCR comes from a man under 40 with acute or convalescent COVID-19. The CDR3 DNA follows: TGTGCCAGCAGTCTAGCAGGACAGCGACGGGAGCAGTACTTC. Protein product: CASSLAGQRREQYF.